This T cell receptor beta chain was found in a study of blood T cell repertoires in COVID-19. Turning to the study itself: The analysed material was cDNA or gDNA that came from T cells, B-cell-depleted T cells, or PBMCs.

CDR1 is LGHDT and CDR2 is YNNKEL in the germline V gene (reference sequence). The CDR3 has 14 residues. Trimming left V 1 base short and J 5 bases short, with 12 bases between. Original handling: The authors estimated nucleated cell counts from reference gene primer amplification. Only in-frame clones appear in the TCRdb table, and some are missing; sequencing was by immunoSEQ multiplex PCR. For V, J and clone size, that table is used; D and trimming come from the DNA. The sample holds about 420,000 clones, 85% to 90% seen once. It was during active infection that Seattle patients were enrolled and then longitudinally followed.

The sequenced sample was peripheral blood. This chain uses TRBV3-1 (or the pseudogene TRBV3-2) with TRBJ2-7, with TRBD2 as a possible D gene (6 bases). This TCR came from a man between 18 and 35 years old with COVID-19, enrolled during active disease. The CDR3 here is CASSQVGGRDEQYF. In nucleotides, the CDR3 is TGTGCCAGCAGCCAAGTTGGAGGGCGTGACGAGCAGTACTTC.